This passage covers 8 T cell receptor beta chains from one sample sequenced in a study of cytomegalovirus exposure and HLA in healthy donors. The PCR made use of 60 Vbeta and 13 Jbeta primers. Profiling relied on immunoSEQ multiplex PCR, and the TCRdb table lists in-frame clones only, not all of them. The sample includes around 260,000 clones, 75% to 90% of them seen just once. The sequenced material came from PBMCs. These receptors all stem from a girl aged 2-9 years in good health and CMV-seronegative.

Written as DNA, the CDR3 is TGTGCCAGCAGGGCCGGACTAGTCACAGATACGCAGTATTTT. Amino acids: CASRAGLVTDTQYF. This chain connects TRBV2 to TRBJ2-3, with 7 bases identical to TRBD2. The CDR3 length is 14 residues. From germline, CDR1 is SNHLY and CDR2 FYNNEI. V gave up 6 bases and J gave up 2 bases; unmatched junction bases: 5.

This chain uses TRBV28 with TRBJ2-1, with TRBD2 matching over 12 bases. Looked up from germline, CDR1 is MDHEN and CDR2 is SYDVKM. The CDR3 is 18 amino acids. The V and J ends lost 2 bases and 4 bases, in that order; junction bases with no gene match: 9. This chain's CDR3 is CASSLPGLAGGNYNEQFF. The CDR3 nucleotides are TGTGCCAGCAGTTTACCCGGGCTAGCGGGGGGGAATTACAATGAGCAGTTCTTC.

This chain connects TRBV6-6 to TRBJ2-2; 10 positions agree with TRBD2. CDR3 length: 16 amino acids. Germline V gene sequence: CDR1 MNHNY, CDR2 SVGAGI (reference sequence). With V trimmed by 6 bases and J by 5 bases, 9 bases remained unmatched. CDR3 residues: CASRIKRGGQTGELFF. In nucleotides, the CDR3 is TGTGCCAGCAGGATCAAGCGGGGGGGCCAGACCGGGGAGCTGTTTTTT.

The chain's CDR3 is CASSQPGQGANGELFF. Here the CDR3 DNA reads TGCGCCAGCAGCCAACCAGGACAGGGGGCGAACGGGGAGCTGTTTTTT. This chain links TRBV4-1 with TRBJ2-2, with 11 bases matching TRBD1. This CDR3 is built from 16 residues. Trimming removed 2 bases from V and 7 bases from J; junction bases left unmatched: 6. Germline V gene data show CDR1 as MGHRA and CDR2 as YSYEKL.

In DNA form, the CDR3 reads TGTGCCATCAGGGATCTAGCGGATGACTACGAGCAGTACTTC. Translated, it gives CAIRDLADDYEQYF. This rearrangement joins TRBV10-3 to TRBJ2-7; 7 nucleotides align to TRBD2. CDR3 length: 14 amino acids. Germline V gives CDR1 ENHRY, CDR2 SYGVKD. V lost 6 bases, J lost 3 bases, and 8 bases stayed unmatched.

This chain joins TRBV11-2 and TRBJ2-7; the match to TRBD2 covers 7 bases. The CDR3 is 14 residues long. Trimming took 3 bases from V and 3 from J; bases not matched to a gene: 5. Germline CDR1 reads SGHAT; CDR2 reads FQNNGV. The CDR3 DNA follows: TGTGCCAGCAGCTTGACTCTAGCGGACTACGAGCAGTACTTC. Amino acids: CASSLTLADYEQYF.

The gene calls are TRBV10-3 and TRBJ2-7, with 9 bases matching TRBD2. The V segment lost 3 bases and the J segment 5 bases; nucleotides outside the gene matches: 5. Germline V gene lookup returns CDR1 ENHRY and CDR2 SYGVKD. This CDR3 is 14 amino acids long. The DNA of the CDR3 is TGTGCCATCAGTGAAGCTAGCGGGATAAACGAGCAGTACTTC. This codes for CAISEASGINEQYF.

This chain joins TRBV19 and TRBJ2-3, with D tentatively TRBD1 (6 bases). Trimming pared 4 bases from V and 2 bases from J, leaving 13 bases between. The CDR3 runs 15 residues. Per germline, CDR1 LNHDA and CDR2 SQIVND (reference sequence). In DNA form, the CDR3 reads TGTGCCAGTAGTAGCAGGGGCGCCCCCACAGATACGCAGTATTTT. It specifies CASSSRGAPTDTQYF.